The 29 T cell receptor beta chains given below trace back to one sample, sequenced in a study of beta chain features in type 1 diabetes. Every isolated RNA sample was fully reverse transcribed, so sequencing captured expressed TCRB transcripts. Sequencing used immunoSEQ multiplex PCR; TCRdb keeps in-frame clones, though not all of them. Counted here are under 550,000 clones, 9.5% to 12% occurring once; the ten biggest clones make up 0.045% to 0.05%. Sequenced input: naive CD4+ T cells from blood. The source is a young woman in good health.

As DNA, the CDR3 is TGTGCCTGGAGTCCCGGGGGCAGGGGTAGCAATCAGCCCCAGCATTTT. Protein sequence: CAWSPGGRGSNQPQHF. The chain has TRBV30 and TRBJ1-5; D may be TRBD1 (6 bases). With 2 bases removed from V and 0 bases from J, the gap between germline ends came to 14 bases. The germline V gene encodes CDR1 GTSNPN and CDR2 SVGIG (reference sequence). This CDR3 is built from 16 residues.

This sequence joins TRBV7-6 and TRBJ1-2, with D perhaps matching TRBD1 (5 bases). Germline CDR1 is SGHVS and CDR2 is FNYEAQ. With 4 bases removed from V and 3 bases from J, the gap between germline ends came to 15 bases. The CDR3 runs 15 residues. This CDR3 reads CASSSASRDHYGYTF. As DNA, the CDR3 is TGTGCCAGCAGCTCCGCAAGCAGGGATCACTATGGCTACACCTTC.

The rearrangement joins TRBV30 to TRBJ2-3; no clear D. The ends were cut back, 3 bases at V and 4 bases at J, with 14 bases in the middle. Germline V gene lookup returns CDR1 GTSNPN and CDR2 SVGIG (reference sequence). The CDR3 contains 14 residues. CDR3 coding DNA: TGTGCCTGGAGGCCCGGACCTCGGGCAGATACGCAGTATTTT. Its protein product is CAWRPGPRADTQYF.

This clone was seen more than once but under ten times. The chain carries TRBV6-6 and TRBJ2-3, with TRBD2 identical over 7 bases. This CDR3 contains 15 residues. The ends lost 6 bases at V and 1 base at J; junction bases unmatched: 7. The germline gives CDR1 MNHNY, CDR2 SVGAGI (reference sequence). The CDR3 protein is CASRELARGTDTQYF. The CDR3 DNA reads TGTGCCAGCAGAGAACTAGCGCGCGGCACAGATACGCAGTATTTT.

This clone came up a few times. The chain is built from TRBV27 and TRBJ2-3; D might be TRBD1 (5 bases). The CDR3 length is 12 residues. Trimming removed 5 bases from V and 9 bases from J, with 12 bases in between. CDR1 is MNHEY and CDR2 is SMNVEV in the germline V gene (reference sequence). In DNA form, the CDR3 reads TGTGCCAGCAGTCCAATAAGGGGAACGCAGTATTTT. It codes for CASSPIRGTQYF.

This chain uses TRBV15 with TRBJ2-1; possibly TRBD1 or TRBD2 for D (5 bases each). CDR3 length equals 16 residues. CDR1 is LNHNV, CDR2 YYDKDF, per germline (reference sequence). Trimming shortened V by 0 bases and J by 1 base, and 10 bases separated the two germline ends. This chain's CDR3 is CATSRDWGRSYNEQFF. The CDR3 nucleotides read TGTGCCACCAGCAGAGATTGGGGGAGATCCTACAATGAGCAGTTCTTC.

The J gene is TRBJ1-2, the V gene TRBV6-5; 11 bases map to TRBD1. CDR1 is MNHEY, CDR2 SVGAGI, per germline. Unmatched junction bases numbered 3, after V lost 2 bases and J lost 7 bases. The CDR3 is made up of 14 amino acids. In nucleotides, the CDR3 is TGTGCCAGCAGTTACAAGGACAGGGGGCCTGGCTACACCTTC. Its protein is CASSYKDRGPGYTF.

This clone was seen ten or more times. The gene calls are TRBV10-3 and TRBJ2-7; TRBD1 is a possible D gene (6 bases). Trimming removed 3 bases from V and 2 bases from J, with 8 bases in between. Germline lookup yields CDR1 ENHRY and CDR2 SYGVKD. This CDR3 spans 13 amino acids. CDR3 sequence (DNA): TGTGCCATCAGTGACACAGGGACCTACGAGCAGTACGTC. Translated, it gives CAISDTGTYEQYV.

This clone was counted between two and nine times. This chain uses TRBV20-1 with TRBJ2-7; weak D call: TRBD2 (5 bases). V lost 1 base to trimming and J lost 6 bases, with 7 bases between them. This CDR3 comprises 11 residues. Germline values: CDR1 DFQATT, CDR2 SNEGSKA (reference sequence). The CDR3 is CSARVGSEQYF. CDR3 DNA: TGCAGTGCTAGAGTGGGGAGCGAGCAGTACTTC.

This clone was observed at least ten times. V usage is TRBV10-3 and J usage is TRBJ2-7, with 11 bases lining up with TRBD2. Germline V lookup: CDR1 ENHRY, CDR2 SYGVKD. The CDR3 consists of 14 residues. Trimming took 6 bases from V and 4 from J; bases not matched to a gene: 5. The CDR3 sequence is CAIRKGLAEYEQYF. As DNA, the CDR3 is TGTGCCATCAGGAAGGGACTAGCGGAATACGAGCAGTACTTC.

The chain employs TRBV7-9 and TRBJ1-6, with 8 bases that match TRBD1. CDR3 length: 11 amino acids. Germline CDR1 and CDR2: SEHNR and FQNEAQ (reference sequence). Trimming took 4 bases from V and 16 from J; bases not matched to a gene: 3. The CDR3 reads CASSSRGRLHF. In nucleotides, the CDR3 is TGTGCCAGCAGCTCCAGGGGGCGACTCCACTTT.

V is TRBV7-9 and J is TRBJ2-5, with TRBD2 matching 11 bases. This CDR3 has 17 amino acids. After removal of 5 bases from V and 1 base from J, the junction contained 9 bases not matched to a gene. CDR1 is SEHNR, CDR2 FQNEAQ, per germline (reference sequence). This CDR3 is CASSTRPGLAVQETQYF. For the CDR3, the DNA is TGTGCCAGCAGCACCAGACCGGGACTAGCGGTCCAAGAGACCCAGTACTTC.

This chain links TRBV27 with TRBJ1-1; 7 bases fit TRBD1. The V and J ends lost 5 bases and 4 bases, in that order; junction bases with no gene match: 4. CDR1 is MNHEY and CDR2 is SMNVEV in the germline V gene (reference sequence). The CDR3 runs 13 residues. CDR3 DNA: TGTGCCAGCAGTCGCAGGGGGACCACTGAAGCTTTCTTT. Translation gives CASSRRGTTEAFF.

The chain carries TRBV7-9 and TRBJ2-1; D call uncertain. The CDR3 spans 11 residues. With 3 bases removed from V and 10 bases from J, the gap between germline ends came to 7 bases. Per germline, CDR1 SEHNR and CDR2 FQNEAQ (reference sequence). CDR3 sequence reads: CASSFGDEQFF. CDR3 in DNA: TGTGCCAGCAGCTTTGGTGACGAGCAGTTCTTC.

This clone was counted only a few times. The CDR3 sequence is CASRSRDRLTGELFF. The CDR3 DNA reads as TGTGCCAGCAGGTCCCGGGACAGACTCACCGGGGAGCTGTTTTTT. The chain employs TRBV7-9 and TRBJ2-2, with 7 bases aligning to TRBD1. J gave up 4 bases and V 6 bases, and 8 bases lay outside the gene matches. The length of the CDR3 is 15 residues. CDR1 SEHNR and CDR2 FQNEAQ come from the germline V gene (reference sequence).

The J gene is TRBJ1-5, the V gene TRBV27, with D uncertain. The CDR3 loop spans 16 amino acids. The germline V and J ends were trimmed by 3 bases and 1 base, with 13 bases remaining between them. Germline V CDR1 and CDR2: MNHEY, SMNVEV (reference sequence). CDR3 coding DNA: TGTGCCAGCAGTTTGGCTGGTCGGGCAAGCAATCAGCCCCAGCATTTT. Protein: CASSLAGRASNQPQHF.

The CDR3 sequence is CASSARGREQYV. DNA for the CDR3: TGTGCCAGCAGTGCACGGGGTCGCGAGCAGTACGTC. The genes are TRBV2 and TRBJ2-7; D possibly corresponds to TRBD2 (5 bases). Trimming removed 4 bases at V and 6 bases at J, with 10 bases between. The V gene's germline CDR1 is SNHLY and CDR2 FYNNEI. The CDR3 loop spans 12 amino acids.

This clone was counted at least ten times. V usage is TRBV29-1 and J usage is TRBJ1-2, with D maybe TRBD1 (5 bases). Germline V gene data show CDR1 as SQVTM and CDR2 as ANQGSEA. This CDR3 is 12 amino acids long. Trimming cost V 8 bases and J 4 bases, with 14 bases left between them. The CDR3, as DNA: TGCAGCTTCGACAGTCCCAGCTATGGCTACACCTTC. Its translation is CSFDSPSYGYTF. Drawing the rest from reference TRBV29-1 and TRBJ1-2, the complete variable domain is SAVISQKPSRDICQRGTSLTIQCQVDSQVTMMFWYRQQPGQSLTLIATANQGSEATYESGFVIDKFPISRPNLTFSTLTVSNMSPEDSSIYLCSFDSPSYGYTFGSGTRLTVV.

The V gene is TRBV7-6, the J gene TRBJ1-2; 7 nucleotides align to TRBD1. The CDR3 is made up of 13 amino acids. V shed 2 bases, J shed 7 bases, and the junction held 4 bases outside the gene matches. CDR1 is SGHVS and CDR2 is FNYEAQ in the germline V gene. DNA for the CDR3: TGTGCCAGCAGCTTAACGCGGGACAGTGGCTACACCTTC. Protein sequence: CASSLTRDSGYTF. The whole variable domain, remainder taken from reference TRBV7-6 and TRBJ1-2, is GAGVSQSPRYKVTKRGQDVALRCDPISGHVSLYWYRQALGQGPEFLTYFNYEAQQDKSGLPNDRFSAERPEGSISTLTIQRTEQRDSAMYRCASSLTRDSGYTFGSGTRLTVV.

The CDR3 region is CASQRQADQPQHF. As DNA, the CDR3 is TGTGCCAGTCAGAGACAGGCTGATCAGCCCCAGCATTTT. This chain uses TRBV18 with TRBJ1-5; maybe TRBD1 (6 bases). Germline values: CDR1 KGHSH, CDR2 LQKENI. V was clipped by 9 bases and J by 5 bases, with 14 bases between them. The CDR3 consists of 13 residues. The entire variable domain, with the rest obtained from reference TRBV18 and TRBJ1-5, is as follows: NAGVMQNPRHLVRRRGQEARLRCSPMKGHSHVYWYRQLPEEGLKFMVYLQKENIIDESGMPKERFSAEFPKEGPSILRIQQVVRGDSAAYFCASQRQADQPQHFGDGTRLSIL.

The rearrangement joins TRBV2 to TRBJ1-6; D unresolved. Trimming pared 2 bases from V and 9 bases from J, leaving 17 bases between. The germline V gene encodes CDR1 SNHLY and CDR2 FYNNEI. CDR3 size: 16 residues. The CDR3 DNA follows: TGTGCCAGCAGTGAAAATCCGTCCGGGTTTGGTTCACCCCTCCACTTT. This sequence encodes CASSENPSGFGSPLHF. The full variable domain, completed using reference TRBV2 and TRBJ1-6, is EPEVTQTPSHQVTQMGQEVILRCVPISNHLYFYWYRQILGQKVEFLVSFYNNEISEKSEIFDDQFSVERPDGSNFTLKIRSTKLEDSAMYFCASSENPSGFGSPLHFGNGTRLTVT.

The rearrangement links TRBV6-5 to TRBJ2-7; D is perhaps TRBD1 (5 bases). The CDR3 extends over 15 amino acids. V dropped 0 bases and J dropped 3 bases, with 12 bases sitting between them. Germline V gene sequence: CDR1 MNHEY, CDR2 SVGAGI. The CDR3 DNA follows: TGTGCCAGCAGTTACTCTGCGCAGGGAAACTACGAGCAGTACTTC. It translates to CASSYSAQGNYEQYF.

This clone was counted a single time. The chain uses TRBV10-3 and TRBJ1-5; a weak D match, TRBD1 (6 bases). CDR3 length: 14 amino acids. V lost 8 bases and J 4 bases, leaving 15 bases between the germline ends. Germline CDR1 reads ENHRY; CDR2 reads SYGVKD. The CDR3 protein is CAIGGLSTNQPQHF. The DNA of the CDR3 is TGTGCCATCGGGGGGCTTTCAACTAATCAGCCCCAGCATTTT.

The chain combines TRBV29-1 with TRBJ2-5; D is unresolved. V lost 6 bases and J lost 4, with 12 bases in between. The germline V gene has CDR1 SQVTM and CDR2 ANQGSEA. The CDR3 consists of 12 residues. The CDR3 nucleotides are TGCAGCGTCGGTTTGACGGGAGAGACCCAGTACTTC. Protein: CSVGLTGETQYF.

The chain combines TRBV4-3 with TRBJ2-7; D gene uncertain. Germline values: CDR1 LGHNA, CDR2 YSLEER. Trimming took 6 bases from V and 7 from J, leaving 13 bases between them. The CDR3 consists of 12 residues. The CDR3 sequence: CASSRTDGEQYF. CDR3 sequence (DNA): TGCGCCAGCAGTCGGACCGACGGAGAGCAGTACTTC.

V usage is TRBV27 and J usage is TRBJ2-1, with D uncertain. Germline-derived CDR1 and CDR2 are MNHEY and SMNVEV (reference sequence). The CDR3 spans 15 residues. The germline V and J ends were trimmed by 2 bases and 0 bases, with 8 bases remaining between them. Here the CDR3 reads CASSLGHISYNEQFF. The CDR3 DNA follows: TGTGCCAGCAGTTTAGGGCATATCTCCTACAATGAGCAGTTCTTC.

The genes are TRBV10-3 and TRBJ2-2; possible D gene TRBD1, 5 bases. Trimming removed 7 bases at V and 3 bases at J, with 9 bases between. Looked up from germline, CDR1 is ENHRY and CDR2 is SYGVKD. The length of the CDR3 is 13 residues. CDR3 amino acids: CAINPGYTGELFF. The CDR3 bases are TGTGCCATCAACCCAGGGTACACCGGGGAGCTGTTTTTT.

In its sample, this clone was seen a few times. The chain recombines TRBV19 with TRBJ2-4; 7 bases align to TRBD1. The CDR3 totals 13 residues. Per germline, CDR1 LNHDA and CDR2 SQIVND (reference sequence). V lost 4 bases, J lost 6 bases, and 3 bases stayed unmatched. The CDR3: CASSRDSRNIQYF. CDR3 DNA sequence: TGTGCCAGTAGTAGGGACAGCCGAAACATTCAGTACTTC.

This clone showed up just a few times. The rearrangement uses TRBV7-9 and TRBJ2-3; unclear D gene. V was trimmed by 5 bases and J by 4 bases, leaving 16 bases between them. Germline CDR1 SEHNR, CDR2 FQNEAQ (reference sequence). The length of the CDR3 is 15 residues. The CDR3 DNA is TGTGCCAGCAGCCTAGTCGCGTCCCCGGCAGATACGCAGTATTTT. Its translation is CASSLVASPADTQYF.